A selection of T cell receptor beta chains follows, all from one sample in a study of T-cell memory formation after mild COVID-19. In TCRdb, the 5' RACE reads were re-called with MiXCR into one record per CDR3 protein. The table includes 450,000 to 650,000 distinct CDR3 sequences, more than 15% detected once. Sample: PBMCs or a T cell subset sorted from them (not recorded which). These receptors were collected from an adult woman who had mild COVID-19 (a few samples of this study predate the infection). Cell type and time point are not known. The CDR3 runs from the conserved cysteine through the conserved F or W.

J gene	V gene	CDR3 protein
TRBJ2-1	TRBV7-9	CASSPQGTGWPNEQFF
TRBJ2-3	TRBV18	CASSPPAGGGTDTQYF
TRBJ1-2	TRBV7-9	CASSLAGWPGQRNYGYTF
TRBJ1-5	TRBV27	CASSSRQGGQPQHF
TRBJ1-3	TRBV19	CASSVLQGSGNTIYF
TRBJ2-3	TRBV4-3	CASSLHRGGSRTDTQYF
TRBJ2-3	TRBV5-4	CASSRGDSRATDTQYF
TRBJ2-3	TRBV20-1	CSSLAGFTDTQYF
TRBJ2-1	TRBV10-3	CAISESSSASSYNEQFF
TRBJ2-7	TRBV5-1	CASSLGVPESSYEQYF
TRBJ2-7	TRBV4-3	CASSQEPYRESRTSSYEQYF
TRBJ2-7	TRBV2	CASIETGILDEQYF
TRBJ2-5	TRBV6-1	CASSEPTRIETQYF
TRBJ2-5	TRBV5-1	CASSLNPRAAETQYF
TRBJ2-2	TRBV24-1	CATTGRANTGELFF
TRBJ2-1	TRBV24-1	CATSDLRRNADEQFF
TRBJ1-5	TRBV20-1	CSANMAGGAYNQPQHF
TRBJ2-5	TRBV6-5	CASSYEYRDRGEETQYF
TRBJ2-3	TRBV27	CASSPSVGGLTDTQYF
TRBJ2-5	TRBV9	CASSVNRGETQYF
TRBJ2-1	TRBV19	CASSMTTSFHNEQFF
TRBJ2-5	TRBV5-1	CASSRGLAGAWETQYF
TRBJ2-7	TRBV7-9	CASSSGSGLATYEQYF
TRBJ1-5	TRBV5-1	CASSLDGSGNQPQHF
TRBJ2-1	TRBV7-2	CASSLELAGGYNEQFF
TRBJ1-3	TRBV29-1	CSVGTVGIRNTIYF
TRBJ2-1	TRBV5-4	CASSLGTGKQFF
TRBJ2-7	TRBV7-9	CASSRDPGEAYEQYF
TRBJ2-5	TRBV12-3/TRBV12-4	CASRDGTQETQYF
TRBJ1-2	TRBV6-5	CASSYSPDRNYGYTF
TRBJ1-6	TRBV5-1	CASSFDGTKSSPLHF
TRBJ1-6	TRBV5-8	CASSSGAFNNSPLHF
TRBJ1-1	TRBV4-1	CASSQSGTGGSSTEAFF
TRBJ1-1	TRBV12-3/TRBV12-4	CASSFRLRGRDRNTEAFF
TRBJ2-2	TRBV6-9	CASSYSAGTANTGELFF
TRBJ2-7	TRBV6-1	CASTKGPGSYEQYF
TRBJ2-3	TRBV6-5	CASSYSTADTQYF
TRBJ2-3	TRBV21-1	CASSKEGVGVADTQYF
TRBJ2-2	TRBV7-2	CASSLVVGRLTGELFF
TRBJ2-5	TRBV7-9	CASRGGTTAIQETQYF
TRBJ2-2	TRBV24-1	CATSDLRSTGVDTGELFF
TRBJ2-3	TRBV7-9	CASSFRQGSSTDTQYF
TRBJ1-5	TRBV27	CASSARWGASNQPQHF
TRBJ1-5	TRBV5-6	CASSLLSQHSNQPQHF
TRBJ2-7	TRBV29-1	CSVEMAPSGQYF
TRBJ1-2	TRBV9	CASSATGTPNYGYTF
TRBJ2-1	TRBV6-2/TRBV6-3	CASSSWTSGGASGYNEQFF
TRBJ2-7	TRBV3-1	CASSPRGGRTSGSPSLNEQYF
TRBJ2-1	TRBV14	CASSQWGLAGINEQFF
TRBJ2-1	TRBV7-2	CASSTSSLDEQFF